Below are 30 T cell receptor beta chains sequenced from a single sample in a study of T cell changes during pregnancy in multiple sclerosis. Clones were sequenced by immunoSEQ multiplex PCR, and TCRdb holds only the in-frame ones, with some missing. Altogether 60,000 to 65,000 clones are present, 92% being singletons, with the ten largest covering more than 2.5%. This sample comprised peripheral blood, obtained in the second trimester of pregnancy. The receptors were sampled from a female donor in good health, enrolled as a control in a pregnancy study.

This chain joins TRBV6-5 and TRBJ2-1; tentative D call: TRBD1 (6 bases). Germline V CDR1 and CDR2: MNHEY, SVGAGI. V dropped 2 bases and J dropped 3 bases, with 11 bases sitting between them. This CDR3 is built from 15 residues. As DNA, the CDR3 is TGTGCCAGCAGTTACGCAGGGGCGGGCTACAATGAGCAGTTCTTC. Translation gives CASSYAGAGYNEQFF.

V usage is TRBV18 and J usage is TRBJ1-1, with a weak D call TRBD1 (5 bases). The CDR3 is made up of 13 amino acids. Germline values: CDR1 KGHSH, CDR2 LQKENI. V was clipped by 5 bases and J by 3 bases, with 10 bases between them. The CDR3 spells CASSSGGYTEAFF. For the CDR3, the DNA is TGTGCCAGCTCATCTGGGGGGTACACTGAAGCTTTCTTT.

The V and J genes are TRBV29-1 and TRBJ2-7; 10 nucleotides line up with TRBD2. This CDR3 region has 14 residues. J lost 0 bases, V lost 6 bases, and 5 bases had no gene match. CDR1 is SQVTM and CDR2 is ANQGSEA in the germline V gene. CDR3 loop: CSVLAGANSYEQYF. The CDR3 DNA follows: TGCAGCGTCCTAGCGGGAGCGAACTCCTACGAGCAGTACTTC.

This chain joins TRBV9 and TRBJ1-1, with D perhaps matching TRBD1 (5 bases). In germline, CDR1 is SGDLS, CDR2 YYNGEE. Trimming removed 3 bases at V and 8 bases at J, with 14 bases between. The CDR3 extends over 13 amino acids. CDR3 sequence reads: CASSASDGGEAFF. The CDR3 nucleotides are TGTGCCAGCAGCGCATCCGACGGGGGGGAAGCTTTCTTT.

CDR3 sequence reads: CSVVTGDGGAFF. The CDR3 DNA reads as TGCAGCGTTGTGACAGGGGACGGGGGAGCTTTCTTT. This chain links TRBV29-1 with TRBJ1-1; 8 bases map to TRBD1. The germline V gene has CDR1 SQVTM and CDR2 ANQGSEA. J lost 10 bases, V lost 4 bases, and 8 bases had no gene match. The CDR3 is 12 amino acids.

This clone was seen a few times. This sequence joins TRBV6-5 and TRBJ2-5, with a weak D call TRBD2 (6 bases). This CDR3 contains 15 residues. Germline-derived CDR1 and CDR2 are MNHEY and SVGAGI. Trimming stripped 4 bases from V and 4 bases from J, with 16 bases between. CDR3 in amino acids: CASSSRILAGETQYF. The CDR3 DNA reads TGTGCCAGCAGTTCCCGCATACTAGCTGGAGAGACCCAGTACTTC.

The rearrangement uses TRBV7-9 and TRBJ1-2; D unresolved. Germline values: CDR1 SEHNR, CDR2 FQNEAQ (reference sequence). The V and J ends lost 0 bases and 0 bases respectively, with 11 bases between them. The CDR3 consists of 16 residues. CDR3 amino acids: CASSLAGSRANYGYTF. CDR3 bases: TGTGCCAGCAGCTTAGCCGGGTCAAGAGCTAACTATGGCTACACCTTC.

The chain employs TRBV25-1 and TRBJ2-7; D is ambiguous. The length of the CDR3 is 11 residues. Germline V gene data show CDR1 as MGHDK and CDR2 as SYGVNS. V was cut by 8 bases and J by 4 bases, with 9 bases left in between. The CDR3 nucleotides are TGTGCCAGCGGCGACTTTTACGAGCAGTACTTC. This sequence encodes CASGDFYEQYF.

This chain joins TRBV30 and TRBJ2-7; 7 nucleotides align to TRBD2. CDR3 length: 14 amino acids. V lost 1 base and J lost 6; bases outside the gene matches: 9. Germline values: CDR1 GTSNPN, CDR2 SVGIG (reference sequence). CDR3 DNA sequence: TGTGCCTGGAGTGGGGGCCCAGCGGGGACCGAGCAGTACTTC. It specifies CAWSGGPAGTEQYF.

V gene TRBV27 combines with J gene TRBJ1-2, with D perhaps matching TRBD1 (5 bases). The CDR3 is made up of 13 amino acids. The germline V gene has CDR1 MNHEY and CDR2 SMNVEV (reference sequence). V was trimmed by 3 bases and J by 4 bases, leaving 9 bases between them. The CDR3 here is CASSFGGSYGYTF. CDR3 bases: TGTGCCAGCAGTTTTGGGGGGTCCTATGGCTACACCTTC.

For the CDR3, the DNA is TGCGCCAGCACCGGGGGAGGGGTCTACGAGCAGTACTTC. Its protein product is CASTGGGVYEQYF. The genes are TRBV10-2 and TRBJ2-7; 7 bases line up with TRBD2. CDR1 is WSHSY and CDR2 is SAAADI in the germline V gene. The CDR3 runs to 13 residues. V shed 7 bases and J 3 bases; nucleotides not matched to a gene: 6.

V is TRBV28 and J is TRBJ1-5, with a tentative D call TRBD1 (6 bases). V was trimmed by 10 bases and J by 0 bases, leaving 25 bases between them. The V gene's germline CDR1 is MDHEN and CDR2 SYDVKM. CDR3 length equals 18 residues. The CDR3 nucleotides read TGTGCCACCACCTCCACCCAAGACAGGACTTATAGCAATCAGCCCCAGCATTTT. Residues: CATTSTQDRTYSNQPQHF.

The chain recombines TRBV27 with TRBJ2-7; 10 bases match TRBD1. The J segment lost 4 bases and the V segment lost 8 bases, leaving 5 bases of the junction unmatched. This CDR3 contains 13 residues. Looked up from germline, CDR1 is MNHEY and CDR2 is SMNVEV (reference sequence). CDR3 sequence reads: CASWTGQGYEQYF. As DNA, the CDR3 is TGTGCCAGCTGGACGGGACAGGGGTACGAGCAGTACTTC.

The V and J genes are TRBV6-1 and TRBJ2-7, with no clear D. This CDR3 comprises 13 residues. V lost 7 bases and J 6 bases, leaving 16 bases between the germline ends. Germline values: CDR1 MNHNS, CDR2 SASEGT. This chain's CDR3 is CASTMTASVEQYF. In DNA form, the CDR3 reads TGTGCCAGCACTATGACGGCTAGTGTCGAGCAGTACTTC.

The CDR3 reads CAGKDRGLNNEQFF. Here the CDR3 DNA reads TGTGCCGGAAAGGACAGGGGGTTGAACAATGAGCAGTTCTTC. The rearrangement uses TRBV28 and TRBJ2-1, with 10 bases identical to TRBD1. The CDR3 sequence is 14 residues long. Germline assignment: CDR1 MDHEN and CDR2 SYDVKM. V lost 11 bases, J lost 5 bases, and 9 bases stayed unmatched.

The rearrangement uses TRBV25-1 and TRBJ1-1, with 7 bases identical to TRBD1. Looked up from germline, CDR1 is MGHDK and CDR2 is SYGVNS. V was pared by 7 bases and J by 0 bases, with 2 bases of the junction left unmatched. The CDR3 covers 13 residues. CDR3 sequence: CASKTGLNTEAFF. The CDR3 DNA is TGTGCCAGCAAGACAGGGCTGAACACTGAAGCTTTCTTT. Using reference TRBV25-1 and TRBJ1-1 for the parts outside the CDR3, the full variable domain is EADIYQTPRYLVIGTGKKITLECSQTMGHDKMYWYQQDPGMELHLIHYSYGVNSTEKGDLSSESTVSRIRTEHFPLTLESARPSHTSQYLCASKTGLNTEAFFGQGTRLTVV.

V and J are TRBV5-1 and TRBJ2-7, with TRBD2 matching 13 bases. From germline, CDR1 is SGHRS and CDR2 YFSETQ. CDR3 size: 15 residues. The ends lost 7 bases at V and 3 bases at J; junction bases unmatched: 7. CDR3 coding DNA: TGCGCCAGCGGGGGACTAGCGGGGAAGGGCTACGAGCAGTACTTC. Translating gives CASGGLAGKGYEQYF.

This chain connects TRBV28 to TRBJ2-5; 11 bases align to TRBD2. J was trimmed by 5 bases and V by 6 bases; bases with no gene match: 11. The germline V gene encodes CDR1 MDHEN and CDR2 SYDVKM. The CDR3 length is 16 residues. CDR3 region: CASRGPSGRSGETQYF. The CDR3 DNA reads TGTGCCAGCAGAGGGCCTAGCGGGAGGTCGGGGGAGACCCAGTACTTC. The entire variable domain, with the rest obtained from reference TRBV28 and TRBJ2-5, is as follows: DVKVTQSSRYLVKRTGEKVFLECVQDMDHENMFWYRQDPGLGLRLIYFSYDVKMKEKGDIPEGYSVSREKKERFSLILESASTNQTSMYLCASRGPSGRSGETQYFGPGTRLLVL.

This clone was counted once. The V gene is TRBV29-1, the J gene TRBJ2-4, with D tentatively TRBD1 (6 bases). Germline lookup yields CDR1 SQVTM and CDR2 ANQGSEA. This CDR3 spans 13 amino acids. The V and J ends lost 6 bases and 4 bases respectively, with 13 bases between them. The CDR3 loop is CSVEAGAKNIQYF. The CDR3 bases are TGCAGCGTGGAGGCAGGGGCTAAAAACATTCAGTACTTC.

This clone was seen a single time. This CDR3 reads CASSYSLLIDTEAFF. CDR3 DNA: TGTGCCAGCAGTTACAGTCTCCTAATTGACACTGAAGCTTTCTTT. The V call is TRBV6-5, the J call TRBJ1-1; D is undetermined. Germline V CDR1 and CDR2: MNHEY, SVGAGI. V shed 2 bases and J shed 3 bases, with 13 bases lying between them. The CDR3 totals 15 residues.

This chain links TRBV6-1 with TRBJ2-2; D is possibly TRBD1 (5 bases). Germline loops: CDR1 MNHNS, CDR2 SASEGT. The V end lost 8 bases, the J end lost 1 base, and 11 bases lay between the germline ends. The length of the CDR3 is 14 residues. The CDR3: CASDLDRNTGELFF. The CDR3, as DNA: TGTGCCAGCGACCTCGACAGGAACACCGGGGAGCTGTTTTTT.

This clone is classed as medium-sized. This rearrangement joins TRBV4-2 to TRBJ2-4; possible D gene TRBD2, 6 bases. CDR1 is LGHNA and CDR2 is YNFKEQ in the germline V gene. The CDR3 has 17 amino acids. V was trimmed by 0 bases and J by 0 bases, leaving 12 bases between them. CDR3 in amino acids: CASSQESGAGAKNIQYF. The CDR3 coding sequence is TGTGCCAGCAGCCAAGAGTCGGGAGCGGGAGCCAAAAACATTCAGTACTTC.

The V gene is TRBV29-1, the J gene TRBJ2-7, with D possibly matching TRBD2 (6 bases). With 3 bases removed from V and 0 bases from J, the gap between germline ends came to 9 bases. From germline, CDR1 is SQVTM and CDR2 ANQGSEA. The CDR3 runs to 13 residues. The CDR3 bases are TGCAGCGTTGATGGAGGGGCCTCCTACGAGCAGTACTTC. It yields the protein CSVDGGASYEQYF.

The rearrangement uses TRBV19 and TRBJ2-7, with 7 positions matching TRBD2. There are 14 residues in the CDR3. Germline values: CDR1 LNHDA, CDR2 SQIVND (reference sequence). Trimming at V came to 3 bases and at J to 3 bases, leaving 5 bases not matched to a gene. CDR3 nucleotide sequence: TGTGCCAGTAGTATGGCTAGCGGACTCTACGAGCAGTACTTC. Translation gives CASSMASGLYEQYF.

This chain joins TRBV19 and TRBJ2-2; D possibly corresponds to TRBD1 (5 bases). The CDR3 has 15 amino acids. The V end was cut by 5 bases, the J end by 0 bases, with 10 bases between. Germline CDR1 reads LNHDA; CDR2 reads SQIVND (reference sequence). CDR3 protein: CASSQTVANTGELFF. CDR3 sequence (DNA): TGTGCCAGTAGTCAGACAGTCGCGAACACCGGGGAGCTGTTTTTT.

The V call is TRBV5-1, the J call TRBJ2-5; D is unclear. This CDR3 is 14 amino acids long. Germline V gives CDR1 SGHRS, CDR2 YFSETQ. Trimming pared 3 bases from V and 1 base from J, leaving 10 bases between. Here the CDR3 reads CASSYSGGQETQYF. CDR3 bases: TGCGCCAGCAGCTACTCGGGTGGCCAAGAGACCCAGTACTTC.

The V and J genes are TRBV27 and TRBJ1-2, with 9 bases matching TRBD1. Germline-derived CDR1 and CDR2 are MNHEY and SMNVEV (reference sequence). Trimming removed 4 bases from V and 5 bases from J; junction bases left unmatched: 8. The length of the CDR3 is 15 residues. CDR3: CASSSKPGQGYGYTF. The CDR3 nucleotides are TGTGCCAGCAGTTCAAAACCGGGACAGGGTTATGGCTACACCTTC.

This clone was detected once. The J gene is TRBJ2-5, the V gene TRBV6-5; D possibly corresponds to TRBD1 (6 bases). Trimming left V 2 bases short and J 1 base short, with 8 bases between. CDR3 length: 14 amino acids. In germline, CDR1 is MNHEY, CDR2 SVGAGI. Written as DNA, the CDR3 is TGTGCCAGCAGTTACACAGGGCCCCAAGAGACCCAGTACTTC. Its translation: CASSYTGPQETQYF.

The chain recombines TRBV27 with TRBJ2-6, with D possibly TRBD1 on 6 matching bases. CDR1 and CDR2 (germline): MNHEY, SMNVEV (reference sequence). The CDR3 loop spans 18 amino acids. V lost 2 bases and J 1 base, leaving 15 bases between the germline ends. CDR3 bases: TGTGCCAGCAGTTTACGAGTACAGGGAGATTCTGGGGCCAACGTCCTGACTTTC. It codes for CASSLRVQGDSGANVLTF.

The rearrangement joins TRBV15 to TRBJ2-3, with 12 bases lining up with TRBD2. Losses at the gene ends were 5 bases for V and 4 bases for J; bases not matched to a gene: 7. The CDR3 consists of 16 residues. The germline gives CDR1 LNHNV, CDR2 YYDKDF (reference sequence). This chain's CDR3 is CATSVLAGGDPDTQYF. In nucleotides, the CDR3 is TGTGCCACCAGCGTCCTAGCGGGGGGGGACCCAGATACGCAGTATTTT.